This T cell receptor beta chain appears in the sequencing data of a study (dated by TCRdb to the late 2010s). With regard to the full study: Human CD8+ TCR repertoires recognizing immunodominant viral antigens were characterized by means of sequence and structural analyses.

Sequencing relied on an Illumina HiSeq 2500. The public reads were reanalyzed by TCRdb: fastp trimming at Q25, MiXCR alignment, in-frame beta chains only. Rows with a matching CDR3 protein are joined into one entry that keeps the most common DNA and genes. In this sample the table shows approximately 1,800 distinct CDR3 sequences, roughly 25% of which occur a single time. About 5.6% of the sample is taken by the ten largest. This clonotype is regarded as medium-sized (0.01 to 0.1%). The target of this receptor is not known. No base quality information exists; no much larger clone differs at one position. Broad study findings and their caveats: Reports indicated that CD8+ TCR repertoires specific to different immunodominant viral antigens were highly diverse and distinct from one another.

Sample: CD8+ T cells (not recorded whether cultured). This sequence originates from a female donor.

The nucleotide sequence is given as TGTGCCAGCAGTCCTGGACTAGCGGGAGAGGATGAGCAGTTCTTC. Translation gives CASSPGLAGEDEQFF. Recombination connected TRBV28 to TRBJ2-1, with 13 junctional bases fitting TRBD2. The CDR1 and CDR2 encoded by the germline V gene are MDHEN and SYDVKM. Relative to germline, V is missing 5 bases and J is missing 8 bases, with 6 bases of the junction outside any gene match. There are 15 amino acids in the CDR3, from cysteine to phenylalanine inclusive. Just CDR3 DNA is preserved here, 45 bases in frame from base 1. With the portions outside the CDR3 filled from the reference TRBV28 and TRBJ2-1 genes, the complete variable region becomes DVKVTQSSRYLVKRTGEKVFLECVQDMDHENMFWYRQDPGLGLRLIYFSYDVKMKEKGDIPEGYSVSREKKERFSLILESASTNQTSMYLCASSPGLAGEDEQFFGPGTRLTVL.